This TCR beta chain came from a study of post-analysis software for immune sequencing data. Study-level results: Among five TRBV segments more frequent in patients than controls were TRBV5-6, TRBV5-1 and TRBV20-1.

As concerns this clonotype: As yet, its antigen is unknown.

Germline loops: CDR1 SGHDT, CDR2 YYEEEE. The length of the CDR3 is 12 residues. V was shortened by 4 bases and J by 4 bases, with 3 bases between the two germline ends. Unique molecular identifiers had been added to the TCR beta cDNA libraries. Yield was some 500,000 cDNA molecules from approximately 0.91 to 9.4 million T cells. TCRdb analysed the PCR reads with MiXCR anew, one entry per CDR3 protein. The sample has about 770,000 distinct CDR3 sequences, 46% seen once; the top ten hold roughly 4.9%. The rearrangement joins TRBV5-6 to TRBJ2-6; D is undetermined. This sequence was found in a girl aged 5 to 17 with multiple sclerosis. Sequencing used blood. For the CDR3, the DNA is TGTGCCAGCAGCCTCGGGGCCAACGTCCTGACTTTC. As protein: CASSLGANVLTF.